This T cell receptor (beta chain) was identified during a study of CD4 T cells in relation to SARS-CoV-2 and coronaviruses. Study in general: TCR beta CDR3s were sequenced after approximately nine-day antigen culture of PBMCs. No peptide or an HIV-1 Nef peptide pool served as negative control.

CDR3 length equals 15 residues. CDR1 is KGHSH and CDR2 is LQKENI in the germline V gene. V was trimmed by 3 bases and J by 3 bases, leaving 11 bases between them. Study conclusions and caveats: Crossreactivity was assessed only for spike protein, not other viral proteins.

Some clones are missing from TCRdb's copy, which holds only in-frame ones; the method was immunoSEQ multiplex PCR. The data hold over 10,000 clones, with more than 75% observed a single time. Turning to this clone: No antigen is known for it.

Before the COVID-19 pandemic, during about 2011-2019, CD4+ T cells were taken from unexposed donors. The cells were cultured for about ten days before CD4+ T cells were isolated. Material: CD4+ T cells from PBMCs, cultured in vitro. The chain combines TRBV18 with TRBJ1-4, with a weak D call TRBD1 (6 bases). The receptor was isolated from a human donor in good health. CDR3 coding DNA: TGTGCCAGCTCACCCGGGGACACCTCTAATGAAAAACTGTTTTTT. It encodes CASSPGDTSNEKLFF. The full variable domain, its missing parts supplied by reference TRBV18 and TRBJ1-4, is NAGVMQNPRHLVRRRGQEARLRCSPMKGHSHVYWYRQLPEEGLKFMVYLQKENIIDESGMPKERFSAEFPKEGPSILRIQQVVRGDSAAYFCASSPGDTSNEKLFFGSGTQLSVL.